The T cell receptor beta chain described here comes from a study of post-analysis software for immune sequencing data. For the study at large: Clinical courses comprised relapsing-remitting, secondary progressive and progressive-relapsing multiple sclerosis.

Losses at the gene ends were 3 bases for V and 1 base for J; bases not matched to a gene: 8. Germline CDR1 reads SNHLY; CDR2 reads FYNNEI. This CDR3 contains 16 residues. Sequencing libraries made from TCR beta cDNA carried unique molecular identifiers. Each batch of about 0.95 to 11 million T cells produced around 460,000 cDNA molecules. MiXCR, applied by TCRdb to the PCR reads, yields one record per CDR3 protein. The sample has 600,000 to 700,000 distinct CDR3 sequences, roughly three fifths seen once; the top ten hold approximately 11%. Study observations and caveats: Patients carried several TRBV segments more frequently than controls did, and TRBV5-6, TRBV5-1 and TRBV20-1 were among them. The normalized Chao1 diversity of multiple sclerosis patients was significantly lower than that of controls.

Comments on this clonotype: Antigen: not known.

The sequence was collected from a girl aged 2-9 years with multiple sclerosis. The source material was blood. The chain links TRBV2 to TRBJ2-7; 8 bases agree with TRBD2. CDR3 sequence reads: CASSENGGGLSYEQYF. CDR3 DNA sequence: TGTGCCAGCAGTGAGAATGGCGGGGGGTTGTCCTACGAGCAGTACTTC.